This T cell receptor beta chain emerged from a study of T-cell memory formation after mild COVID-19. Germline-derived CDR1 and CDR2 are LGHDT and YNNKEL (reference sequence). The CDR3 has 15 amino acids. V gave up 5 bases and J gave up 3 bases; unmatched junction bases: 4. One entry per CDR3 protein results from TCRdb running MiXCR on the 5' RACE reads. The sample contains roughly 450,000 distinct CDR3 sequences, around a sixth of which appear only once. Broader study findings: Second-wave clones that peaked on day 37 lacked confirmed SARS-CoV-2 specificity.

About this clonotype: The antigen is undetermined.

The rearrangement uses TRBV3-1 and TRBJ2-2; 9 positions agree with TRBD1. The sequenced sample consisted of PBMCs or a T cell subset sorted from them (not recorded which). This clonotype was obtained from an adult woman who had mild COVID-19 (a few samples of this study predate the infection). Cell type and time point are not known. The DNA of the CDR3 is TGTGCCAGCAGCAATACAGGGGGCGACACCGGGGAGCTGTTTTTT. Translation gives CASSNTGGDTGELFF.